These 17 T cell receptor beta chains came from one sample sequenced in a study of blood T cell repertoires in COVID-19. Profiled with immunoSEQ multiplex PCR; TCRdb holds only in-frame clones, not every one. The data show 60,000 or so clones, with roughly 90% seen just once and less than 2% held by the top ten. Sequences were obtained from peripheral blood. The receptor source for this set is a human donor in a cohort sampled during active COVID-19.

The V call is TRBV28, the J call TRBJ2-7; 9 bases match TRBD1. Trimming removed 4 bases from V and 4 bases from J; junction bases left unmatched: 11. The CDR3 is 16 residues long. The V gene's germline CDR1 is MDHEN and CDR2 SYDVKM. CDR3 loop: CASSWTGEGRAYEQYF. CDR3 sequence (DNA): TGTGCCAGCAGTTGGACAGGGGAGGGTCGCGCGTACGAGCAGTACTTC.

This chain connects TRBV5-1 to TRBJ2-1; TRBD1 agrees at 11 bases. The trim removed 6 bases at V and 2 bases at J, leaving 10 bases unmatched. The CDR3 covers 17 residues. Germline lookup yields CDR1 SGHRS and CDR2 YFSETQ. The CDR3 sequence is CASTPKGQGGPYNEQFF. In DNA form, the CDR3 reads TGCGCCAGCACCCCGAAGGGACAGGGGGGTCCCTACAATGAGCAGTTCTTC.

The chain uses TRBV5-4 and TRBJ2-1; 7 nucleotides match TRBD1. The CDR3 length is 15 residues. With V trimmed by 4 bases and J by 0 bases, 4 bases remained unmatched. Germline V gene data show CDR1 as SGHNT and CDR2 as YYREEE (reference sequence). The CDR3 sequence is CASSLPGGSYNEQFF. The CDR3 DNA follows: TGTGCCAGCAGCCTGCCAGGGGGCTCCTACAATGAGCAGTTCTTC.

This chain joins TRBV2 and TRBJ2-2; D might be TRBD2 (5 bases). The CDR3 loop spans 13 amino acids. The germline V gene has CDR1 SNHLY and CDR2 FYNNEI. The germline V and J ends were trimmed by 7 bases and 4 bases, with 10 bases remaining between them. The CDR3 DNA sequence: TGTGCCAGCACTAGCCCTGGCACCGGGGAGCTGTTTTTT. It yields the protein CASTSPGTGELFF.

This clone was observed a few times. V and J are TRBV19 and TRBJ2-4, with TRBD1 identical over 7 bases. The germline V gene encodes CDR1 LNHDA and CDR2 SQIVND (reference sequence). With 6 bases clipped from V and 3 bases from J, the junction kept 20 bases outside the gene matches. The CDR3 is 19 residues long. The DNA of the CDR3 is TGTGCCAGTAGCGACCCAGGGGGTGGTGGGAGATTGGGCAAAAACATTCAGTACTTC. This sequence encodes CASSDPGGGGRLGKNIQYF. The complete variable domain, with remaining parts taken from reference TRBV19 and TRBJ2-4, reads DGGITQSPKYLFRKEGQNVTLSCEQNLNHDAMYWYRQDPGQGLRLIYYSQIVNDFQKGDIAEGYSVSREKKESFPLTVTSAQKNPTAFYLCASSDPGGGGRLGKNIQYFGAGTRLSVL.

This clone was seen once. The J gene is TRBJ2-6, the V gene TRBV2; 11 bases are a match to TRBD1. Germline loops: CDR1 SNHLY, CDR2 FYNNEI. The CDR3 runs to 20 residues. Trimming removed 0 bases from V and 0 bases from J; junction bases left unmatched: 7. As DNA, the CDR3 is TGTGCCAGCAGTGAAGCGGGGACAGGGGGGCGTTACTCTGGGGCCAACGTCCTGACTTTC. Protein sequence: CASSEAGTGGRYSGANVLTF.

This chain connects TRBV18 to TRBJ1-5, with D possibly matching TRBD1 (6 bases). The germline V gene encodes CDR1 KGHSH and CDR2 LQKENI. The V and J ends lost 5 bases and 5 bases respectively, with 16 bases between them. The CDR3 loop spans 15 amino acids. This CDR3 is CASSTLQGWHQPQHF. DNA for the CDR3: TGTGCCAGCTCAACTCTCCAGGGGTGGCATCAGCCCCAGCATTTT.

This chain links TRBV7-3 with TRBJ1-2, with TRBD1 identical over 7 bases. Germline CDR1 reads SGHTA; CDR2 reads FQGTGA. With V trimmed by 3 bases and J by 8 bases, 6 bases remained unmatched. CDR3 length equals 13 residues. CDR3 DNA: TGTGCCAGCAGCTTGACAGGGCGCCGCGGCTACACCTTC. This encodes CASSLTGRRGYTF.

The gene calls are TRBV2 and TRBJ2-2; TRBD1 is a possible D gene (6 bases). The CDR3 is 16 amino acids. Trimming took off 5 bases at V and 5 bases at J, with 18 bases between the two ends. In germline, CDR1 is SNHLY, CDR2 FYNNEI. The CDR3 spells CASSQDSSVRTGELFF. As DNA, the CDR3 is TGTGCCAGCAGTCAGGACAGTTCGGTACGGACCGGGGAGCTGTTTTTT.

The gene calls are TRBV6-2 or TRBV6-3 and TRBJ2-7; 7 bases line up with TRBD2. The J segment lost 7 bases and the V segment lost 4 bases, leaving 16 bases of the junction unmatched. Germline CDR1 reads MNHEY; CDR2 reads SVGEGT. CDR3 length: 16 amino acids. The CDR3 DNA is TGTGCCAGCAGTTTCAGTCTAGCGGCCCCTCCCGGGGAGCAGTACTTC. It yields the protein CASSFSLAAPPGEQYF.

This chain links TRBV12-5 with TRBJ2-1, with 9 bases that match TRBD2. The germline V gene has CDR1 LGHNT and CDR2 FRNRAP. The V gene end was trimmed by 5 bases and the J gene end by 4 bases; junction bases not matched to a gene: 6. CDR3 length: 15 residues. In DNA, the CDR3 is TGTGCTAGTGGTCTACTAGCGGGCGGGTACAATGAGCAGTTCTTC. Its translation is CASGLLAGGYNEQFF.

The CDR3 region has the DNA TGCGCCAGCAGCCAAGATAGGGGCAGGGGGCCCTATGGCTACACCTTC. As protein: CASSQDRGRGPYGYTF. V is TRBV4-3 and J is TRBJ1-2, with 8 bases aligning to TRBD1. The J segment lost 4 bases and the V segment lost 0 bases, leaving 7 bases of the junction unmatched. CDR3 size: 16 residues. Looked up from germline, CDR1 is LGHNA and CDR2 is YSLEER.

V gene TRBV15 combines with J gene TRBJ1-2; 9 nucleotides match TRBD1. The CDR3 has 13 amino acids. Germline values: CDR1 LNHNV, CDR2 YYDKDF (reference sequence). J lost 8 bases, V lost 0 bases, and 1 base had no gene match. This chain's CDR3 is CATSRDGQGGYTF. CDR3 DNA: TGTGCCACCAGCAGAGATGGACAGGGGGGCTACACCTTC.

This clone was recorded a few times. The chain recombines TRBV18 with TRBJ2-5; D is unclear. Germline lookup yields CDR1 KGHSH and CDR2 LQKENI. The ends were cut back, 2 bases at V and 0 bases at J, with 4 bases in the middle. CDR3 length: 13 amino acids. As DNA, the CDR3 is TGTGCCAGCTCACCATTAGACCAAGAGACCCAGTACTTC. Amino acids: CASSPLDQETQYF.

V usage is TRBV11-2 and J usage is TRBJ1-2, with D unclear. Germline V gene lookup returns CDR1 SGHAT and CDR2 FQNNGV. CDR3 size: 14 residues. With 0 bases removed from V and 8 bases from J, the gap between germline ends came to 13 bases. The CDR3 DNA reads as TGTGCCAGCAGCTTAGAGGAGATACGCGCGGGCTACACCTTC. Its protein product is CASSLEEIRAGYTF.

This chain connects TRBV5-4 to TRBJ2-7; D remains ambiguous. The CDR3 has 13 residues. V was pared by 2 bases and J by 0 bases, with 6 bases between. Germline V gives CDR1 SGHNT, CDR2 YYREEE (reference sequence). The CDR3 nucleotides read TGTGCCAGCAGCTTTGTTCACTCCTACGAGCAGTACTTC. Protein product: CASSFVHSYEQYF.

The chain joins TRBV7-9 to TRBJ2-2; TRBD2 aligns across 10 bases. J gave up 5 bases and V 2 bases, and 5 bases lay outside the gene matches. Germline V gene data show CDR1 as SEHNR and CDR2 as FQNEAQ (reference sequence). The CDR3 length is 16 residues. CDR3 coding DNA: TGTGCCAGCAGCTTACTAGCGGGAGTAAGGACCGGGGAGCTGTTTTTT. It yields the protein CASSLLAGVRTGELFF. Looking up the rest from reference TRBV7-9 and TRBJ2-2 gives the full variable domain: DTGVSQNPRHKITKRGQNVTFRCDPISEHNRLYWYRQTLGQGPEFLTYFQNEAQLEKSRLLSDRFSAERPKGSFSTLEIQRTEQGDSAMYLCASSLLAGVRTGELFFGEGSRLTVL.